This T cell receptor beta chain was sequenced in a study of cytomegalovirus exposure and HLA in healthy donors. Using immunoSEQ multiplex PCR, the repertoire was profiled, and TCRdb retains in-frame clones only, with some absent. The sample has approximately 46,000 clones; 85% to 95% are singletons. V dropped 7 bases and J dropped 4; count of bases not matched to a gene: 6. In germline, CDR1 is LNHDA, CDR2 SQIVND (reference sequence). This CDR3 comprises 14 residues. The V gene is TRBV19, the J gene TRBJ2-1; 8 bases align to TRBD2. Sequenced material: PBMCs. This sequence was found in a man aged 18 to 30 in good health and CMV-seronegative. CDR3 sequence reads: CASTGGGRYNEQFF. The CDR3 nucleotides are TGTGCCAGTACGGGTGGCGGGAGGTACAATGAGCAGTTCTTC.